This is a list of T cell receptor beta chains from one sample in a study of shared clonotypes between healthy human individuals. TCRdb keeps only in-frame clones here, not all; method: immunoSEQ multiplex PCR. The table includes over a million clones, roughly 96% detected once. Specimen: naive CD4+ T cells sorted from blood. These receptors originate from a man younger than 40 in good health. Each CDR3 is given with its conserved first and last residue. Fields, in order: clone size, D gene, J gene, V gene, CDR3 protein, CDR3 DNA. D genes are given only for firm matches. The size of a clone is reported for some rows only, either as once, few or many, or as a class for expanded clones.

size: NA; D: NA; J: TRBJ2-3; V: TRBV25-1; CDR3: CASSEYMVRHGRTDTQYF; DNA: TGTGCCAGCAGTGAATATATGGTGCGTCACGGACGCACAGATACGCAGTATTTT
size: once; D: NA; J: TRBJ1-1; V: TRBV10-2; CDR3: CASSEWGGWGLNTEAFF; DNA: TGCGCCAGCAGTGAATGGGGGGGCTGGGGGCTGAACACTGAAGCTTTCTTT
size: once; D: NA; J: TRBJ2-2; V: TRBV29-1; CDR3: CSGGKRNTGELFF; DNA: TGCAGCGGGGGAAAAAGGAACACCGGGGAGCTGTTTTTT
size: NA; D: NA; J: TRBJ2-5; V: TRBV18; CDR3: CASSPTAGFQETQYF; DNA: TGTGCCAGCTCACCCACCGCGGGATTTCAAGAGACCCAGTACTTC
size: NA; D: NA; J: TRBJ1-5; V: TRBV28; CDR3: CASSPLTFNQPQHF; DNA: TGTGCCAGCAGTCCACTTACATTCAATCAGCCCCAGCATTTT
size: NA; D: TRBD2; J: TRBJ2-5; V: TRBV5-4; CDR3: CASSIPGLAGSLETQYF; DNA: TGTGCCAGCAGCATACCGGGACTAGCGGGATCTTTAGAGACCCAGTACTTC
size: NA; D: NA; J: TRBJ2-2; V: TRBV2; CDR3: CASSEWAATGELFF; DNA: TGTGCCAGCAGTGAATGGGCGGCCACCGGGGAGCTGTTTTTT
size: NA; D: TRBD2; J: TRBJ2-7; V: TRBV5-5; CDR3: CASSLDLAGELYEQYF; DNA: TGTGCCAGCAGCTTGGACCTAGCGGGAGAGTTATACGAGCAGTACTTC
size: NA; D: NA; J: TRBJ2-1; V: TRBV19; CDR3: CASKISTAYNEQFF; DNA: TGTGCCAGTAAAATCTCGACAGCCTACAATGAGCAGTTCTTC
size: NA; D: TRBD2; J: TRBJ2-2; V: TRBV7-2; CDR3: CASSRLAGDFRELFF; DNA: TGTGCCAGCAGCAGACTAGCGGGAGACTTCAGGGAGCTGTTTTTT
size: NA; D: TRBD1; J: TRBJ1-1; V: TRBV29-1; CDR3: CSARTGWTFF; DNA: TGCAGCGCTAGGACAGGGTGGACTTTCTTT
size: NA; D: TRBD2; J: TRBJ2-7; V: TRBV15; CDR3: CATSPSGRYEQYF; DNA: TGTGCCACCAGTCCGAGCGGGAGATACGAGCAGTACTTC
size: NA; D: NA; J: TRBJ1-3; V: TRBV18; CDR3: CASSPGQGNTIYF; DNA: TGTGCCAGCTCACCTGGACAGGGAAACACCATATATTTT
size: NA; D: NA; J: TRBJ2-5; V: TRBV7-6; CDR3: CASSLEARGAETQYF; DNA: TGTGCCAGCAGCTTAGAGGCAAGGGGGGCAGAGACCCAGTACTTC
size: NA; D: NA; J: TRBJ2-5; V: TRBV18; CDR3: CASSVSLHQETQYF; DNA: TGTGCCAGCTCCGTCAGCCTGCACCAAGAGACCCAGTACTTC
size: NA; D: TRBD1; J: TRBJ1-2; V: TRBV7-2; CDR3: CASSLSQGESYGYTF; DNA: TGTGCCAGCAGCTTAAGCCAGGGGGAGAGCTATGGCTACACCTTC
size: NA; D: NA; J: TRBJ1-5; V: TRBV6-5; CDR3: CASTPQFNQPQHF; DNA: TGTGCCAGCACGCCCCAGTTCAATCAGCCCCAGCATTTT
size: once; D: NA; J: TRBJ2-3; V: TRBV27; CDR3: CASSLLGRTDTQYF; DNA: TGTGCCAGCAGTCTACTAGGAAGAACAGATACGCAGTATTTT
size: NA; D: NA; J: TRBJ2-7; V: TRBV5-6; CDR3: CASSSGYEQYF; DNA: TGTGCCAGCAGCTCGGGCTACGAGCAGTACTTC
size: NA; D: NA; J: TRBJ1-4; V: TRBV6-5; CDR3: CASSFRRGHANEKLFF; DNA: TGTGCCAGCAGTTTCCGCCGGGGGCACGCTAATGAAAAACTGTTTTTT
size: NA; D: NA; J: TRBJ2-1; V: TRBV30; CDR3: CAWQTPGPSSYNEQFF; DNA: TGTGCCTGGCAAACACCGGGACCCAGCTCCTACAATGAGCAGTTCTTC
size: NA; D: NA; J: TRBJ2-2; V: TRBV27; CDR3: CASSLQANRNTGELFF; DNA: TGTGCCAGCAGTTTACAAGCAAACCGAAACACCGGGGAGCTGTTTTTT
size: NA; D: TRBD1; J: TRBJ1-3; V: TRBV5-4; CDR3: CASSPDGTAGNTIYF; DNA: TGTGCCAGCAGCCCAGACGGGACAGCTGGAAACACCATATATTTT
size: NA; D: NA; J: TRBJ2-2; V: TRBV5-1; CDR3: CASSLGPIVGPQGINTGELFF; DNA: TGCGCCAGCAGCTTGGGTCCAATCGTGGGCCCACAGGGTATCAACACCGGGGAGCTGTTTTTT
size: NA; D: NA; J: TRBJ2-1; V: TRBV10-3; CDR3: CAISESGNEQFF; DNA: TGTGCCATCAGTGAGTCTGGGAATGAGCAGTTCTTC
size: NA; D: TRBD2; J: TRBJ2-1; V: TRBV11-2; CDR3: CASSSSGSSYNEQFF; DNA: TGTGCCAGCAGCTCGAGCGGGAGCTCCTACAATGAGCAGTTCTTC
size: NA; D: NA; J: TRBJ2-3; V: TRBV10-3; CDR3: CAISESSGYSTDTQYF; DNA: TGTGCCATCAGTGAGTCGAGTGGTTATAGCACAGATACGCAGTATTTT
size: NA; D: TRBD1; J: TRBJ1-1; V: TRBV5-4; CDR3: CASSRGGAKNTEAFF; DNA: TGTGCCAGCAGCCGAGGGGGCGCGAAGAACACTGAAGCTTTCTTT
size: NA; D: NA; J: TRBJ1-1; V: TRBV25-1; CDR3: CASRQAVGNAFF; DNA: TGTGCCAGCAGACAGGCGGTCGGGAACGCTTTCTTT
size: NA; D: NA; J: TRBJ2-5; V: TRBV5-1; CDR3: CASSLGGFGETQYF; DNA: TGCGCCAGCAGCTTGGGGGGGTTTGGAGAGACCCAGTACTTC
size: NA; D: NA; J: TRBJ2-1; V: TRBV7-2; CDR3: CASSLARNAEQFF; DNA: TGTGCCAGCAGCTTAGCGCGAAACGCTGAGCAGTTCTTC
size: NA; D: TRBD2; J: TRBJ2-3; V: TRBV4-2; CDR3: CASSQQTISGRARDTQYF; DNA: TGTGCCAGCAGCCAACAGACCATCAGCGGGAGGGCCAGAGATACGCAGTATTTT
size: NA; D: NA; J: TRBJ2-7; V: TRBV6-6; CDR3: CASSDTYEQYF; DNA: TGTGCCAGCAGTGACACATACGAGCAGTACTTC
size: NA; D: TRBD2; J: TRBJ2-1; V: TRBV7-6; CDR3: CASSPKGLAGYNEQFF; DNA: TGTGCCAGCAGCCCCAAAGGACTAGCGGGATACAATGAGCAGTTCTTC
size: NA; D: TRBD2; J: TRBJ2-3; V: TRBV9; CDR3: CASSVSGSLSTDTQYF; DNA: TGTGCCAGCAGCGTTAGCGGGAGCCTTAGCACAGATACGCAGTATTTT
size: NA; D: NA; J: TRBJ2-1; V: TRBV28; CDR3: CASSLGPIYNEQFF; DNA: TGTGCCAGCAGCTTGGGGCCAATCTACAATGAGCAGTTCTTC
size: NA; D: TRBD2; J: TRBJ2-1; V: TRBV6-1; CDR3: CASSVFSGSSSWGFF; DNA: TGTGCCAGCAGTGTTTTTAGCGGGAGCTCATCTTGGGGGTTCTTC
size: NA; D: TRBD1; J: TRBJ2-7; V: TRBV2; CDR3: CASWTGSSYEQYF; DNA: TGTGCCAGCTGGACAGGGAGCTCCTACGAGCAGTACTTC
size: NA; D: NA; J: TRBJ2-2; V: TRBV7-7; CDR3: CASSPRTGNTGELFF; DNA: TGTGCCAGCAGCCCACGGACGGGAAACACCGGGGAGCTGTTTTTT
size: NA; D: NA; J: TRBJ2-7; V: TRBV19; CDR3: CATSSGSSYEQYF; DNA: TGTGCCACCTCGAGCGGAAGCTCCTACGAGCAGTACTTC
size: NA; D: NA; J: TRBJ1-2; V: TRBV18; CDR3: CASSEGRDYGYTF; DNA: TGTGCCAGCTCAGAAGGACGGGACTATGGCTACACCTTC
size: NA; D: NA; J: TRBJ2-1; V: TRBV9; CDR3: CASSVAAPVWNEQFF; DNA: TGTGCCAGCAGCGTAGCGGCTCCTGTGTGGAATGAGCAGTTCTTC
size: NA; D: NA; J: TRBJ2-3; V: TRBV18; CDR3: CASSPPLANTDTQYF; DNA: TGTGCCAGCTCACCACCCCTAGCTAACACAGATACGCAGTATTTT
size: NA; D: NA; J: TRBJ2-3; V: TRBV6-1; CDR3: CASSDPLTVRDTQYF; DNA: TGTGCCAGCAGTGACCCCCTTACAGTCAGAGATACGCAGTATTTT
size: NA; D: TRBD1; J: TRBJ2-6; V: TRBV6-1; CDR3: CASTWTGVGANVLTF; DNA: TGTGCCAGTACGTGGACAGGGGTCGGGGCCAACGTCCTGACTTTC
size: NA; D: TRBD1; J: TRBJ1-2; V: TRBV6-5; CDR3: CASRRDRGYGYTF; DNA: TGTGCCAGCAGACGGGACAGGGGGTATGGCTACACCTTC
size: once; D: NA; J: TRBJ1-1; V: TRBV29-1; CDR3: CSVASRDPNLEAFF; DNA: TGCAGCGTTGCCTCTCGGGACCCCAACCTTGAAGCTTTCTTT
size: NA; D: NA; J: TRBJ1-5; V: TRBV10-2; CDR3: CASSESRVANQPQHF; DNA: TGCGCCAGCAGTGAGTCGAGGGTAGCGAATCAGCCCCAGCATTTT
size: few; D: NA; J: TRBJ2-2; V: TRBV29-1; CDR3: CSVQETNTGELFF; DNA: TGCAGCGTTCAGGAGACGAACACCGGGGAGCTGTTTTTT
size: once; D: NA; J: TRBJ2-6; V: TRBV9; CDR3: CASSVPRDSGANVLTF; DNA: TGTGCCAGCAGCGTACCCAGGGACTCTGGGGCCAACGTCCTGACTTTC
size: NA; D: NA; J: TRBJ2-1; V: TRBV29-1; CDR3: CSVEASTPQAYNEQFF; DNA: TGCAGCGTTGAAGCTTCGACACCGCAGGCCTACAATGAGCAGTTCTTC
size: NA; D: NA; J: TRBJ2-5; V: TRBV6-5; CDR3: CASSYTPEETQYF; DNA: TGTGCCAGCAGTTACACCCCAGAGGAGACCCAGTACTTC
size: NA; D: TRBD2; J: TRBJ2-1; V: TRBV9; CDR3: CASSPGLAGYNEQFF; DNA: TGTGCCAGCAGCCCGGGACTAGCGGGATACAATGAGCAGTTCTTC
size: NA; D: NA; J: TRBJ2-5; V: TRBV28; CDR3: CASSLVRAQETQYF; DNA: TGTGCCAGCAGTTTGGTCCGGGCTCAAGAGACCCAGTACTTC
size: NA; D: NA; J: TRBJ1-1; V: TRBV11-2; CDR3: CASSLYGYTEAFF; DNA: TGTGCCAGCAGCTTATACGGGTACACTGAAGCTTTCTTT
size: NA; D: TRBD2; J: TRBJ2-3; V: TRBV9; CDR3: CASSVELAATDTQYF; DNA: TGTGCCAGCAGCGTAGAACTAGCGGCGACAGATACGCAGTATTTT
size: NA; D: NA; J: TRBJ2-2; V: TRBV29-1; CDR3: CSVGAVLGAGELFF; DNA: TGCAGCGTCGGAGCGGTCTTGGGGGCCGGGGAGCTGTTTTTT
size: once; D: NA; J: TRBJ2-5; V: TRBV5-4; CDR3: CASSLFDSQETQYF; DNA: TGTGCCAGCAGCTTGTTCGACAGCCAAGAGACCCAGTACTTC
size: NA; D: NA; J: TRBJ1-4; V: TRBV6-5; CDR3: CASSYFRAPNEKLFF; DNA: TGTGCCAGCAGTTACTTCAGGGCCCCAAATGAAAAACTGTTTTTT